This record looks at one TCR beta chain sequence and its context. V lost 6 bases, J lost 2 bases, and 10 bases lay in between. Germline CDR1 and CDR2: KGHSH and LQKENI. This CDR3 has 13 amino acids. This record comes from a study of blood T cell repertoires in COVID-19. Study-level background: COVID-19 samples, acute and convalescent, were from the United States, Italy and Spain. PBMCs, B-cell-depleted T cells, or T cells were the source of the cDNA or gDNA that made up the material.

Per the study methods: By means of reference gene primer amplification, nucleated cell counts were estimated. Some clones are missing from TCRdb's copy, which holds only in-frame ones; the method was immunoSEQ multiplex PCR. The D gene and trimming were derived from the DNA, and the V and J assignments and clone size from that table. Counted here are about 100,000 clones, 85% occurring once; the ten biggest clones make up roughly 12%. Sequenced sample: peripheral blood. The chain has TRBV18 and TRBJ1-1; D unresolved. The receptor comes from a human donor in a cohort sampled during active COVID-19. The CDR3: CASSFSSNTEAFF. CDR3 coding DNA: TGTGCCAGCTCGTTTTCATCCAACACTGAAGCTTTCTTT.